Each of the 20 T cell receptor beta chains below was sequenced from the same sample in a study of identical twins. TCRdb reprocessed the 5' RACE reads via MiXCR and lists one record per CDR3 protein. Of some 710,000 distinct CDR3 sequences listed, 5.5% to 7.5% are singletons. The sequenced sample was naive T cells sorted from blood. These receptor sequences come from a young man in good health.

The table lists this clonotype with many counts. The chain has TRBV7-2 and TRBJ2-1; D unresolved. The CDR3 is 12 amino acids. Trimming left V 5 bases short and J 5 bases short, with 7 bases between. In germline, CDR1 is SGHTA, CDR2 FQGNSA. The CDR3 nucleotides are TGTGCCAGCAGCCGACAAAACAATGAGCAGTTCTTC. This gives the protein CASSRQNNEQFF.

CDR3 nucleotides: TGTGCCAGCAGTTTAGGCTCCACTGTGCCGATGGGAACTGAAGCTTTCTTT. Protein product: CASSLGSTVPMGTEAFF. The rearrangement uses TRBV12-3 or TRBV12-4 and TRBJ1-1; the D is unclear. The CDR3 totals 17 residues. The V and J ends lost 1 base and 5 bases respectively, with 20 bases between them.

This clonotype was found a few times. The chain couples TRBV5-5 to TRBJ2-7; 8 positions agree with TRBD1. Germline lookup yields CDR1 SGHKS and CDR2 YYEKEE (reference sequence). V was clipped by 3 bases and J by 6 bases; unmatched bases: 8. The CDR3 is 14 residues long. This CDR3 is CASSYGQGASEQYV. Written as DNA, the CDR3 is TGTGCCAGCAGCTACGGACAGGGAGCATCCGAGCAGTACGTC.

This clonotype was picked up a small number of times. The V gene is TRBV20-1, the J gene TRBJ2-7; 9 bases fit TRBD2. Germline CDR1 reads DFQATT; CDR2 reads SNEGSKA (reference sequence). Trimming took 2 bases from V and 0 from J; bases not matched to a gene: 2. CDR3 length equals 14 residues. The CDR3: CSARLSGSSYEQYF. The CDR3 region has the DNA TGCAGTGCTAGACTTAGCGGGAGCTCCTACGAGCAGTACTTC.

This clonotype has only a few counts. V gene TRBV20-1 combines with J gene TRBJ1-6, with D possibly matching TRBD1 (6 bases). The CDR3 contains 17 residues. V was cut by 0 bases and J by 0 bases, with 12 bases left in between. Germline V lookup: CDR1 DFQATT, CDR2 SNEGSKA (reference sequence). CDR3 sequence: CSARDLQGSSYNSPLHF. CDR3 bases: TGCAGTGCTAGAGATTTGCAGGGGAGCTCCTATAATTCACCCCTCCACTTT.

There are many counts of this clonotype. The rearrangement joins TRBV6-1 to TRBJ2-3, with 14 bases fitting TRBD2. V dropped 4 bases and J dropped 4; count of bases not matched to a gene: 4. The germline V gene has CDR1 MNHNS and CDR2 SASEGT. The CDR3 covers 16 residues. CDR3 bases: TGTGCCAGCAGTGTCAGACTAGCGGGAGGGTCAGATACGCAGTATTTT. Translating it yields CASSVRLAGGSDTQYF.

The chain couples TRBV4-1 to TRBJ1-1; 7 nucleotides align to TRBD1. The junction had 8 bases not matched to a gene; V was cut back by 4 bases and J by 3 bases. The CDR3 is 15 residues long. Germline V gene lookup returns CDR1 MGHRA and CDR2 YSYEKL. The CDR3: CASSRREGADTEAFF. The CDR3 DNA follows: TGCGCCAGCAGCCGCAGAGAGGGGGCGGACACTGAAGCTTTCTTT.

The rearrangement joins TRBV2 to TRBJ2-7; D call uncertain. Looked up from germline, CDR1 is SNHLY and CDR2 is FYNNEI. The CDR3 length is 12 residues. V was shortened by 1 base and J by 6 bases, with 7 bases between the two germline ends. CDR3 loop: CASSEEVFEQYV. The CDR3 nucleotides are TGTGCCAGCAGTGAAGAAGTTTTCGAGCAGTACGTC.

This clonotype occurred a few times. The chain uses TRBV5-5 and TRBJ2-7; no clear D gene. This CDR3 contains 13 residues. Germline assignment: CDR1 SGHKS and CDR2 YYEKEE (reference sequence). V lost 1 base to trimming and J lost 3 bases, with 8 bases between them. The CDR3 sequence: CASSLRTGYEQYV. CDR3 in DNA: TGTGCCAGCAGCTTGAGGACCGGCTACGAGCAGTACGTC.

In this sample, this clonotype turned up many times. This chain connects TRBV6-1 to TRBJ2-1; 7 nucleotides match TRBD2. V trimming: 9 bases; J trimming: 1 base; junction bases outside the gene matches: 6. CDR3 length equals 14 residues. Germline V gene data show CDR1 as MNHNS and CDR2 as SASEGT. Here the CDR3 DNA reads TGTGCCAGTTCCCGGCGGGAGTCCTACAATGAGCAGTTCTTC. Amino acid sequence: CASSRRESYNEQFF.

The chain links TRBV28 to TRBJ2-7; D is uncertain. V shed 6 bases and J shed 1 base, with 16 bases lying between them. The germline gives CDR1 MDHEN, CDR2 SYDVKM. This CDR3 contains 15 residues. The CDR3 region is CASRDVLRQSYEQYF. The CDR3 nucleotides are TGTGCCAGCAGGGACGTTTTGCGGCAGTCCTACGAGCAGTACTTC.

The table lists this clonotype with many counts. The gene calls are TRBV27 and TRBJ2-7, with 12 bases identical to TRBD2. V was clipped by 6 bases and J by 0 bases; unmatched bases: 3. This CDR3 comprises 15 residues. The germline CDR1 and CDR2 sequences are MNHEY and SMNVEV (reference sequence). The DNA for the CDR3 is TGTGCCAGCAGCCTGACTAGCGGGAGCTCCTACGAGCAGTACGTC. This translates into CASSLTSGSSYEQYV.

This clonotype was counted ten times or more. V and J are TRBV27 and TRBJ1-5, with TRBD1 identical over 8 bases. Trimming cost V 4 bases and J 2 bases; bases outside gene matches: 7. This CDR3 contains 16 residues. The germline CDR1 and CDR2 sequences are MNHEY and SMNVEV (reference sequence). CDR3 residues: CASSSGQGSRNQPQHF. CDR3 nucleotides: TGTGCCAGCAGTTCTGGACAGGGTTCGCGCAATCAGCCCCAGCATTTT.

This clonotype turned up a few times. The rearrangement joins TRBV30 to TRBJ2-7, with 8 bases that match TRBD1. Germline V gives CDR1 GTSNPN, CDR2 SVGIG (reference sequence). This CDR3 contains 12 residues. V lost 8 bases, J lost 3 bases, and 6 bases stayed unmatched. The CDR3 region is CARKTGVYEQYV. The CDR3 coding sequence is TGTGCCCGGAAGACAGGGGTCTACGAGCAGTACGTC.

This chain uses TRBV10-3 with TRBJ2-6, with 7 bases fitting TRBD1. This CDR3 spans 15 amino acids. V gave up 2 bases and J gave up 2 bases; unmatched junction bases: 0. From germline, CDR1 is ENHRY and CDR2 SYGVKD. The CDR3 region is CAISETGAGANVLTF. DNA for the CDR3: TGTGCCATCAGTGAGACAGGGGCTGGGGCCAACGTCCTGACTTTC.

At least ten counts were recorded for this clonotype. The rearrangement uses TRBV12-3 or TRBV12-4 and TRBJ2-7; 11 bases are a match to TRBD1. With V trimmed by 6 bases and J by 3 bases, 7 bases remained unmatched. This CDR3 spans 15 amino acids. CDR3 sequence reads: CASSAPGQGDYEQYF. In nucleotides, the CDR3 is TGTGCCAGCAGCGCCCCGGGACAGGGGGACTACGAGCAGTACTTC.

This clonotype appeared a few times. The chain is built from TRBV29-1 and TRBJ2-1; D uncertain. CDR1 and CDR2 (germline): SQVTM, ANQGSEA. Trimming took off 4 bases at V and 10 bases at J, with 11 bases between the two ends. This CDR3 contains 11 residues. The CDR3: CSVVVLWEQFF. The CDR3 bases are TGCAGCGTTGTCGTTTTATGGGAGCAGTTCTTC.

This clonotype was observed at least ten times. V is TRBV4-3 and J is TRBJ2-7; D perhaps matches TRBD1 (7 bases). This CDR3 comprises 13 residues. Between the trimmed V and J ends, which lost 1 base and 6 bases, there was a span of 10 bases. Germline CDR1 reads LGHNA; CDR2 reads YSLEER. Here the CDR3 reads CASSQAGGLEQYF. CDR3 in DNA: TGCGCCAGCAGCCAAGCAGGGGGGCTCGAGCAGTACTTC.

CDR3 loop: CASSFLGTVYNEQFF. CDR3 nucleotides: TGTGCCAGCAGCTTTCTCGGGACAGTTTACAATGAGCAGTTCTTC. The J gene is TRBJ2-1, the V gene TRBV7-2; 7 bases agree with TRBD1. Germline-derived CDR1 and CDR2 are SGHTA and FQGNSA. The J segment lost 4 bases and the V segment lost 3 bases, leaving 6 bases of the junction unmatched. The CDR3 extends over 15 amino acids.

The chain joins TRBV24-1 to TRBJ2-5; 8 nucleotides align to TRBD1. Looked up from germline, CDR1 is KGHDR and CDR2 is SFDVKD. With V trimmed by 3 bases and J by 2 bases, 13 bases remained unmatched. The length of the CDR3 is 18 residues. CDR3 sequence (DNA): TGTGCCACCAGTGATCCGGACAGGGAGAGGTGGCAACAAGAGACCCAGTACTTC. As protein: CATSDPDRERWQQETQYF.